This T cell receptor (beta chain) appears in the sequencing data of a study of monozygotic twins with inflammatory bowel disease. Reanalyzing the 5' RACE reads, TCRdb keeps one entry per CDR3 protein, without DNA. The sample holds 350,000 to 500,000 distinct CDR3 sequences. CDR3 size: 14 residues. Germline V CDR1 and CDR2: SGHRS, YFSETQ. The chain combines TRBV5-1 with TRBJ1-2. Sequencing used blood. This receptor was obtained from a human donor with ulcerative colitis or Crohn's disease, or a healthy co-twin of an affected twin (not recorded which). This CDR3 reads CASSFIGNNYGYTF.